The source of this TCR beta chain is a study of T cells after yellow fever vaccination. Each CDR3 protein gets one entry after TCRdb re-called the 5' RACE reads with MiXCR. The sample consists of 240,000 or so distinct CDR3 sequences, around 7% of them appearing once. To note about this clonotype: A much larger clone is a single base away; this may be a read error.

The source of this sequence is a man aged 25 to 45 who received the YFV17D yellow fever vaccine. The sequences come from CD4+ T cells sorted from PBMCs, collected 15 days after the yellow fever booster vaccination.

The chain's CDR3 is CASSQLVGTYEQYF. Here the CDR3 DNA reads TGTGCCAGCAGCCAACTAGTGGGAACCTACGAGCAGTACTTC. The chain couples TRBV7-9 to TRBJ2-7, with a weak D call TRBD2 (5 bases). Per the germline V gene, CDR1 is SEHNR and CDR2 is FQNEAQ (reference sequence). The V end lost 5 bases, the J end lost 2 bases, and 13 bases lay between the germline ends. The CDR3 runs 14 residues.